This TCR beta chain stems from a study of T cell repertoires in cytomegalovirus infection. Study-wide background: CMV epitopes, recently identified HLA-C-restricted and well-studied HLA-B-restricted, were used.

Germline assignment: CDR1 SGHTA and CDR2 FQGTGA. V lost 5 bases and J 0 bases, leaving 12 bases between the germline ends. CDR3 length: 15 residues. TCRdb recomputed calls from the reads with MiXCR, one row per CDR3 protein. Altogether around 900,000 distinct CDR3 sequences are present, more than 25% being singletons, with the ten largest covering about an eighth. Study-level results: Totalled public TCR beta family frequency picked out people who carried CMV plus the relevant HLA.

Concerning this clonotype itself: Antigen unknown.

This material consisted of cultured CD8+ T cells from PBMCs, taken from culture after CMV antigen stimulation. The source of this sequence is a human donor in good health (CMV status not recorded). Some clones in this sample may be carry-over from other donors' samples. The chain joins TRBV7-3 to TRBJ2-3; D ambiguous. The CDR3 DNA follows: TGTGCCAGCAGCCGCCTCGTCTCTAGCACAGATACGCAGTATTTT. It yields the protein CASSRLVSSTDTQYF.